The 7 T cell receptor beta chains given below trace back to one sample, sequenced in a study of identical twins' blood T cells. TCRdb itself ran the 5' RACE reads through MiXCR, one entry per CDR3 protein. This sample has roughly 340,000 distinct CDR3 sequences, with 28% found just once. The sample comprised PBMCs. The receptor set was obtained from a woman between 18 and 50 years old in good health.

This clonotype was seen many times. J is TRBJ1-5 and V is TRBV10-3; the D gene is possibly TRBD1 (5 bases). Germline loops: CDR1 ENHRY, CDR2 SYGVKD. CDR3 size: 10 residues. This CDR3 reads CAWGDQPQHF. The CDR3 nucleotides are TGTGCATGGGGGGATCAGCCCCAGCATTTT.

This clonotype showed up many times. The V gene is TRBV29-1, the J gene TRBJ1-1; perhaps TRBD1 as D (6 bases). This CDR3 has 14 residues. In germline, CDR1 is SQVTM, CDR2 ANQGSEA. Trimming took off 6 bases at V and 6 bases at J, with 20 bases between the two ends. The CDR3 bases are TGCAGCGTGGTCCCGGGACATTTAAACGCTGAAGCTTTCTTT. This encodes CSVVPGHLNAEAFF.

This clonotype was recorded only once. A read error is possible here, since a much larger clone lies one base away. The chain links TRBV28 to TRBJ1-2; no clear D gene. Germline V CDR1 and CDR2: MDHEN, SYDVKM. The CDR3 contains 14 residues. The CDR3 DNA reads as TGTTCCAGCAGTTTATTTCCGGCAGGCGTAGGCTACACCTTC. Encoded protein: CSSSLFPAGVGYTF.

This clonotype has a handful of counts. The gene calls are TRBV19 and TRBJ2-5; D gene unclear. V was shortened by 3 bases and J by 3 bases, with 5 bases between the two germline ends. The length of the CDR3 is 12 residues. CDR1 and CDR2 from the germline V gene are LNHDA and SQIVND (reference sequence). The CDR3: CASSIDEETQYF. Written as DNA, the CDR3 is TGTGCCAGTAGTATCGATGAAGAGACCCAGTACTTC.

The CDR3 bases are TGTGCCAGCAGCGCCTCTTGGGATCAGCCCCAGCATTTT. As protein: CASSASWDQPQHF. This chain joins TRBV3-1 and TRBJ1-5; the D is unclear. Germline loops: CDR1 LGHDT, CDR2 YNNKEL (reference sequence). This CDR3 is 13 amino acids long. V was cut by 5 bases and J by 5 bases, with 10 bases left in between.

V gene TRBV2 combines with J gene TRBJ2-1, with D possibly being TRBD1 (6 bases). The CDR3 runs to 16 residues. Trimming pared 9 bases from V and 6 bases from J, leaving 24 bases between. Germline V gives CDR1 SNHLY, CDR2 FYNNEI. CDR3 residues: CARSNFGGDRINEQFF. The CDR3 DNA is TGTGCCAGAAGCAATTTTGGGGGCGACCGGATCAATGAGCAGTTCTTC. Based on the CDR3 plus reference TRBV2 and TRBJ2-1, the full variable domain is EPEVTQTPSHQVTQMGQEVILRCVPISNHLYFYWYRQILGQKVEFLVSFYNNEISEKSEIFDDQFSVERPDGSNFTLKIRSTKLEDSAMYFCARSNFGGDRINEQFFGPGTRLTVL.

Only a few counts were recorded for this clonotype. The J gene is TRBJ1-2, the V gene TRBV29-1, with TRBD1 matching 9 bases. V was pared by 7 bases and J by 6 bases, with 18 bases of the junction left unmatched. This CDR3 has 16 residues. CDR1 is SQVTM and CDR2 is ANQGSEA in the germline V gene. The CDR3 sequence: CSGITGTGRLGNGYTF. The CDR3 DNA reads as TGCAGCGGAATTACCGGGACAGGGCGCCTCGGGAATGGCTACACCTTC.